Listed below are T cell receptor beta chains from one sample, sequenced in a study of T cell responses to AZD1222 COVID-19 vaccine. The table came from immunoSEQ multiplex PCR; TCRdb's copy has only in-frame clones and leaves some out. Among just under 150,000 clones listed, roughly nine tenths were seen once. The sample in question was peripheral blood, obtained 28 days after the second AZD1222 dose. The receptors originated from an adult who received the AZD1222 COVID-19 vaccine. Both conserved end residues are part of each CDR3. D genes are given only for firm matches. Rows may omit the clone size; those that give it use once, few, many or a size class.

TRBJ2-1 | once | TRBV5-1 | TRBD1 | CASSLGQGNEQFF | TGCGCCAGCAGCTTAGGACAGGGCAATGAGCAGTTCTTC
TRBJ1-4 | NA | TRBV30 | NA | CAWSVGGTEKLFF | TGTGCCTGGAGTGTTGGAGGGACGGAAAAACTGTTTTTT
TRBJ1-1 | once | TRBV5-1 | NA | CASSSGSLFRLAEAFF | TGCGCCAGCAGCTCGGGGTCGTTATTTCGGCTCGCTGAAGCTTTCTTT
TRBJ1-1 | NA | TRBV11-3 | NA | CASSLDGGVNTEAFF | TGTGCCAGCAGCTTAGATGGGGGGGTGAACACTGAAGCTTTCTTT
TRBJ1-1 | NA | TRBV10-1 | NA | CASSVRQANTEAFF | TGCGCCAGCAGTGTTAGACAGGCAAACACTGAAGCTTTCTTT
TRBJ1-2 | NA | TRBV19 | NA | CASSILVAARFYGYTF | TGTGCCAGTAGTATACTGGTGGCCGCCCGCTTCTATGGCTACACCTTC
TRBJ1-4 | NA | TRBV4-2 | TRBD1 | CASSHGTGGKYEKLFF | TGTGCCAGCAGCCACGGGACAGGGGGTAAATATGAAAAACTGTTTTTT
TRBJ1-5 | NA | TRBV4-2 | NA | CASSQDSDSSNQPQHF | TGTGCCAGCAGCCAAGATTCGGACTCTAGCAATCAGCCCCAGCATTTT
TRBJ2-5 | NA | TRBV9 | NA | CASSVGLGVQETQYF | TGTGCCAGCAGCGTAGGACTCGGGGTCCAAGAGACCCAGTACTTC
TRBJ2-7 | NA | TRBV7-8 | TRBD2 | CASSPGTSGRRSSEQYF | TGTGCCAGCAGCCCGGGGACTAGCGGGAGAAGAAGCTCCGAGCAGTACTTC
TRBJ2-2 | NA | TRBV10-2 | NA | CASSEYTGELFF | TGCGCCAGCAGTGAGTACACCGGGGAGCTGTTTTTT
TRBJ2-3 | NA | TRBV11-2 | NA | CASSHQGDTQYF | TGTGCCAGCAGCCACCAGGGAGATACGCAGTATTTT
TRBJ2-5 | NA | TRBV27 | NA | CASSPRGRETQYF | TGTGCCAGCAGTCCTCGAGGTCGGGAGACCCAGTACTTC
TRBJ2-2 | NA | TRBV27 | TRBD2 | CASSLWGLAGNTGELFF | TGTGCCAGCAGTTTATGGGGACTAGCGGGAAACACCGGGGAGCTGTTTTTT
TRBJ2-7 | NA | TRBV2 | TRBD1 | CASTQGAREQYF | TGTGCCAGCACGCAGGGGGCGAGGGAGCAGTACTTC
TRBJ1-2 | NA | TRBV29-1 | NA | CSVSGGSYGYTF | TGCAGCGTTTCGGGGGGGAGCTATGGCTACACCTTC
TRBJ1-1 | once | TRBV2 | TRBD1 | CASSWTGEGTEAFF | TGTGCCAGCAGCTGGACAGGGGAAGGGACTGAAGCTTTCTTT
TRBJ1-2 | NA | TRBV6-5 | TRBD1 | CASSSGTGFDYGYTF | TGTGCCAGCAGCTCCGGGACAGGCTTTGACTATGGCTACACCTTC
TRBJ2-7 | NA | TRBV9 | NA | CASSVGGTASYEQYF | TGTGCCAGCAGCGTAGGCGGGACAGCTTCCTACGAGCAGTACTTC
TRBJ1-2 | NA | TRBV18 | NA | CASSPRDTQGGYGYTF | TGTGCCAGCTCACCGCGGGACACCCAAGGTGGCTATGGCTACACCTTC
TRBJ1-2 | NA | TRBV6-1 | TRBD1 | CASSDPGQTIPPYYGYTF | TGTGCCAGCAGTGACCCGGGACAGACCATCCCTCCTTACTATGGCTACACCTTC
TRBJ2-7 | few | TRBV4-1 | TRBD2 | CASSQDALLAGAYEQYF | TGCGCCAGCAGCCAAGATGCCCTCCTAGCGGGAGCCTACGAGCAGTACTTC
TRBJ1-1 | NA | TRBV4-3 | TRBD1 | CASSQEWDRSGTEAFF | TGCGCCAGCAGCCAAGAGTGGGACAGGTCGGGCACTGAAGCTTTCTTT
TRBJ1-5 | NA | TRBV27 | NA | CASSLSWGANQPQHF | TGTGCCAGCAGTTTATCCTGGGGGGCTAACCAGCCCCAGCATTTT
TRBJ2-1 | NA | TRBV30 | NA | CAWSSMTEQFF | TGTGCCTGGAGTAGCATGACTGAGCAGTTCTTC
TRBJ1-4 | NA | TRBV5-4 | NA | CASSRAAGTNEKLFF | TGTGCCAGCAGCCGCGCGGCGGGAACTAATGAAAAACTGTTTTTT
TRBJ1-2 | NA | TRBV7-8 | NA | CASSPYRDRDPYGYTF | TGTGCCAGCAGCCCCTACCGGGACCGGGACCCCTATGGCTACACCTTC
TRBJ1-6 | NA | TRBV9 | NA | CASSVASGNSPLHF | TGTGCCAGCAGCGTGGCAAGTGGTAATTCACCCCTCCACTTT
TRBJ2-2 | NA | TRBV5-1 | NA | CASSPEGQISTGELFF | TGCGCCAGCAGCCCCGAGGGTCAAATCTCCACCGGGGAGCTGTTTTTT
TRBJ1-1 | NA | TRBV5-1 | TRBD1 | CASSFTGGGSNTEAFF | TGCGCCAGCAGCTTTACAGGGGGTGGATCGAACACTGAAGCTTTCTTT
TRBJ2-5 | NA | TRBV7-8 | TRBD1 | CASSLAGTAVETQYF | TGTGCCAGCAGCTTAGCCGGGACAGCAGTGGAGACCCAGTACTTC
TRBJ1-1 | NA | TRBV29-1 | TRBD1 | CSVFGTGGVGTEAFF | TGCAGCGTTTTCGGGACAGGGGGCGTCGGCACTGAAGCTTTCTTT
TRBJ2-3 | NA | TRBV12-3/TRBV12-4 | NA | CASRVGGTDTQYF | TGTGCCAGCAGGGTGGGGGGCACAGATACGCAGTATTTT
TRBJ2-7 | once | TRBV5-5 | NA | CASSHSPRDYEQYF | TGTGCCAGCAGCCACTCGCCCCGGGACTACGAGCAGTACTTC
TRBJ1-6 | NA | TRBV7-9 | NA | CASSLGYSPLHF | TGTGCCAGCAGCTTAGGCTATTCACCCCTCCACTTT
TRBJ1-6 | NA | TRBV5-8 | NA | CASSRKQGNSPLHF | TGTGCCAGCAGCCGTAAGCAAGGAAATTCACCCCTCCACTTT
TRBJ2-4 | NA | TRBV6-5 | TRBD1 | CATTATGSKNIQYF | TGTGCCACCACGGCGACAGGGTCCAAAAACATTCAGTACTTC